A selection of T cell receptor beta chains follows, all from one sample in a study of OX40 agonist ivuxolimab in advanced cancers. The assay was immunoSEQ multiplex PCR, and TCRdb's table has in-frame clones only and misses some. Here the sample spans fewer than 70,000 clones, approximately 86% being singletons. Here the sequenced sample was CD4+ or CD8+ T cells sorted from blood, taken in a trial of the OX40 agonist ivuxolimab. The receptors originated from an adult with an advanced solid tumor such as melanoma, head and neck, liver or kidney cancer. The CDR3 runs from the conserved cysteine through the conserved F or W. A D gene is named only where the DNA matches it firmly. Clone size is not always given. Where it is, it says once, few, many or a class for expanded clones.

J | D | length | size | V | CDR3 | DNA
TRBJ1-1 | NA | 17 | few | TRBV25-1 | CASSDFGGVSMNTEAFF | TGTGCCAGCAGTGATTTCGGCGGGGTCAGCATGAACACTGAAGCTTTCTTT
TRBJ1-6 | TRBD1 | 14 | NA | TRBV4-2 | CASSLTGVDSPLHF | TGTGCCAGCAGCCTAACAGGGGTTGATTCACCCCTCCACTTT
TRBJ2-1 | TRBD2 | 16 | few | TRBV27 | CASSLVSGIRRDEQFF | TGTGCCAGCAGTTTAGTTAGCGGGATTCGTAGGGATGAGCAGTTCTTC
TRBJ1-6 | NA | 14 | NA | TRBV2 | CASGLTEYNSPLHF | TGTGCCAGCGGCTTGACAGAGTATAATTCACCCCTCCACTTT
TRBJ2-3 | NA | 14 | NA | TRBV28 | CASSPGTSVDTQYF | TGTGCCAGCAGTCCCGGGACTTCGGTAGATACGCAGTATTTT
TRBJ2-7 | TRBD1 | 14 | NA | TRBV11-2 | CASSMPGQGYEQYF | TGTGCCAGCAGCATGCCGGGACAGGGGTACGAGCAGTACTTC
TRBJ1-1 | NA | 15 | NA | TRBV6-6 | CASSYGGEGGTEAFF | TGTGCCAGCAGTTACGGAGGAGAGGGGGGCACTGAAGCTTTCTTT
TRBJ2-2 | TRBD1 | 14 | NA | TRBV7-3 | CASSSGQGTGELFF | TGTGCCAGCAGCTCAGGACAGGGCACCGGGGAGCTGTTTTTT
TRBJ2-1 | TRBD2 | 18 | few | TRBV11-2 | CASSYTGTSGSKGNEQFF | TGTGCCAGCAGCTATACCGGGACTAGCGGGAGCAAAGGCAATGAGCAGTTCTTC
TRBJ2-7 | NA | 17 | NA | TRBV18 | CASSPGGLAEPYYEQYF | TGTGCCAGCTCACCAGGGGGGCTAGCGGAACCCTACTACGAGCAGTACTTC
TRBJ2-5 | NA | 13 | NA | TRBV30 | CAWSRGATKTQYF | TGTGCCTGGAGTCGGGGGGCGACGAAGACCCAGTACTTC
TRBJ1-5 | NA | 14 | few | TRBV2 | CASSEGLNNQPQHF | TGTGCCAGCAGTGAGGGTCTGAACAATCAGCCCCAGCATTTT
TRBJ2-5 | NA | 13 | NA | TRBV28 | CASSLELESAQYF | TGTGCCAGCAGTTTAGAGCTTGAGAGTGCCCAGTACTTC
TRBJ2-1 | TRBD2 | 17 | NA | TRBV5-4 | CASSPGTSGRSDNEQFF | TGTGCCAGCAGCCCCGGGACTAGCGGGAGATCCGACAATGAGCAGTTCTTC
TRBJ2-3 | TRBD1 | 16 | NA | TRBV5-4 | CASSPSAGQGTDTQYF | TGTGCCAGCAGCCCTTCTGCGGGACAGGGCACAGATACGCAGTATTTT
TRBJ1-1 | NA | 14 | NA | TRBV7-9 | CASSVMGQNTEAFF | TGTGCCAGCAGCGTCATGGGACAGAACACTGAAGCTTTCTTT
TRBJ2-1 | NA | 17 | NA | TRBV18 | CASSPPEWQGGNNEQFF | TGTGCCAGCTCACCTCCGGAGTGGCAGGGGGGGAACAATGAGCAGTTCTTC
TRBJ2-3 | TRBD2 | 16 | NA | TRBV14 | CASSLGGLAGTDTQYF | TGTGCCAGCAGCTTAGGAGGACTAGCGGGGACAGATACGCAGTATTTT
TRBJ1-4 | NA | 17 | NA | TRBV14 | CASSQGTDSATNEKLFF | TGTGCCAGCAGCCAGGGGACGGACTCTGCAACTAATGAAAAACTGTTTTTT
TRBJ1-2 | TRBD1 | 13 | NA | TRBV19 | CASSQDRVTSYTF | TGTGCCAGTAGCCAGGACAGGGTAACCAGCTACACCTTC
TRBJ1-3 | NA | 15 | NA | TRBV7-2 | CASSLRAGAGNTIYF | TGTGCCAGCAGCTTACGCGCTGGGGCTGGAAACACCATATATTTT
TRBJ2-1 | TRBD2 | 16 | NA | TRBV28 | CASSWGLAGGPGEQFF | TGTGCCAGCAGTTGGGGACTAGCGGGAGGGCCTGGGGAGCAGTTCTTC
TRBJ2-2 | NA | 12 | NA | TRBV6-1 | CASRRFTGELFF | TGTGCCAGCCGTCGGTTCACCGGGGAGCTGTTTTTT
TRBJ2-7 | NA | 13 | NA | TRBV7-2 | CASSKRQVYEQYF | TGTGCCAGCAGCAAGAGACAGGTTTACGAGCAGTACTTC
TRBJ1-5 | NA | 16 | NA | TRBV19 | CASSIIGTMGNQPQHF | TGTGCCAGTAGTATAATCGGGACAATGGGCAATCAGCCCCAGCATTTT
TRBJ1-1 | NA | 18 | NA | TRBV11-3 | CASSHRAVFGGEVTEAFF | TGTGCCAGCAGCCATCGCGCGGTATTTGGGGGGGAGGTCACTGAAGCTTTCTTT
TRBJ2-5 | NA | 17 | NA | TRBV27 | CASGPLAETPPGETQYF | TGTGCCAGCGGACCACTAGCAGAGACCCCCCCAGGGGAGACCCAGTACTTC
TRBJ2-3 | TRBD2 | 15 | once | TRBV7-8 | CASSPGGSGADTQYF | TGTGCCAGCAGCCCCGGGGGGAGTGGGGCAGATACGCAGTATTTT
TRBJ1-5 | TRBD1 | 14 | once | TRBV5-8 | CASRDRGGNQPQHF | TGTGCCAGCCGGGACAGGGGTGGCAATCAGCCCCAGCATTTT
TRBJ2-5 | NA | 15 | NA | TRBV19 | CASSAQGAGQETQYF | TGTGCCAGTAGTGCTCAGGGTGCAGGCCAAGAGACCCAGTACTTC
TRBJ1-1 | TRBD1 | 14 | NA | TRBV5-4 | CASSLVGTGGKAFF | TGTGCCAGCAGCTTGGTGGGGACAGGGGGTAAAGCTTTCTTT
TRBJ2-1 | NA | 16 | NA | TRBV5-4 | CASSLVRVSSYNEQFF | TGTGCCAGCAGCTTGGTTCGGGTGAGCTCCTACAATGAGCAGTTCTTC
TRBJ1-2 | NA | 13 | NA | TRBV2 | CASSRGGGYGYTF | TGTGCCAGCAGCCGGGGCGGAGGGTATGGCTACACCTTC